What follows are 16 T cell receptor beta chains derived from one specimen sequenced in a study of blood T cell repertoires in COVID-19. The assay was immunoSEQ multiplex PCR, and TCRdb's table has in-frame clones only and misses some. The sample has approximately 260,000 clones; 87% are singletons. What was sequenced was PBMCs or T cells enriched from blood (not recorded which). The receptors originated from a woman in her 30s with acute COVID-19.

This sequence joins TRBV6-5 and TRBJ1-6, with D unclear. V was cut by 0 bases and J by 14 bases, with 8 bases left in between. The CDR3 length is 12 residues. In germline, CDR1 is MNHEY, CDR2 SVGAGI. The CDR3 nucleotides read TGTGCCAGCAGTTACTCGCGGGGAGCCCTCCACTTT. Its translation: CASSYSRGALHF.

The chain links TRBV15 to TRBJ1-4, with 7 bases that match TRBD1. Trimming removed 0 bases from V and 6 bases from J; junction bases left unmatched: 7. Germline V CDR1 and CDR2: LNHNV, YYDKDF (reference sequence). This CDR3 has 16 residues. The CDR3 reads CATSRDRLGTDEKLFF. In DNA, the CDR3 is TGTGCCACCAGCAGAGATAGGCTCGGGACAGATGAAAAACTGTTTTTT.

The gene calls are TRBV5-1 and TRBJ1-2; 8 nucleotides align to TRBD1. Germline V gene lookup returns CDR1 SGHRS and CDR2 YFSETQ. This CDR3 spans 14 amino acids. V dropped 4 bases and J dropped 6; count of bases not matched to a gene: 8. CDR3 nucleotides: TGCGCCAGCAGCGACAATTCAGGGGGCGATGGCTACACCTTC. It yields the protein CASSDNSGGDGYTF.

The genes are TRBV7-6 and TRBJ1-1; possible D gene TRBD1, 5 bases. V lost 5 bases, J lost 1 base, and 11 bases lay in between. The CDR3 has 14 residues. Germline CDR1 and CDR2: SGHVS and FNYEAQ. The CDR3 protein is CASSAVTENTEAFF. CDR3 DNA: TGTGCCAGCAGCGCCGTGACAGAGAACACTGAAGCTTTCTTT.

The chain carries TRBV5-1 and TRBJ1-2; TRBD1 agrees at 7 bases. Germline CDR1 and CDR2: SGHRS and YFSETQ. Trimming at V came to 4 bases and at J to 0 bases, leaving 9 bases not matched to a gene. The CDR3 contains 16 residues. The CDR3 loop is CASSPGQTEANYGYTF. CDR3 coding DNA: TGCGCCAGCAGCCCGGGACAGACCGAAGCTAACTATGGCTACACCTTC.

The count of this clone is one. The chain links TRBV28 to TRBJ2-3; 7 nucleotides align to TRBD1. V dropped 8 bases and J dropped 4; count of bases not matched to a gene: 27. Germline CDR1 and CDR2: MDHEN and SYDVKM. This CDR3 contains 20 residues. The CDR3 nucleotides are TGTGCCAGCCCCCCAGCCGGTTTCCGGAAAGGGGGCCTAAATGCAGATACGCAGTATTTT. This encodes CASPPAGFRKGGLNADTQYF.

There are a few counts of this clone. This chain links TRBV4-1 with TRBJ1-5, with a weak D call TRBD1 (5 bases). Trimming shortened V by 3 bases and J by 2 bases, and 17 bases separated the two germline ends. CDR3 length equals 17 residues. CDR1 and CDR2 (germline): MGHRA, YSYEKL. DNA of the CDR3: TGCGCCAGCAGCCATCAGCCAGGGTGGAGGGGCAATCAGCCCCAGCATTTT. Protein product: CASSHQPGWRGNQPQHF.

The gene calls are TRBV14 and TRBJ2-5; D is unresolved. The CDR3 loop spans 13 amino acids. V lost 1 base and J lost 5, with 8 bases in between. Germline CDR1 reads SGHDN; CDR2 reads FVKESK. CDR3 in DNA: TGTGCCAGCAGCCAAGTTTCGCGGGAGACCCAGTACTTC. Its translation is CASSQVSRETQYF.

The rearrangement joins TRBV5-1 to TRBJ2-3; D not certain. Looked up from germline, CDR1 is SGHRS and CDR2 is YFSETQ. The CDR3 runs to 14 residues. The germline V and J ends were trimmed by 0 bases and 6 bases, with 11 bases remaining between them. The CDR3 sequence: CASSLVPGADTQYF. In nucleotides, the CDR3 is TGCGCCAGCAGCTTGGTTCCTGGAGCGGATACGCAGTATTTT.

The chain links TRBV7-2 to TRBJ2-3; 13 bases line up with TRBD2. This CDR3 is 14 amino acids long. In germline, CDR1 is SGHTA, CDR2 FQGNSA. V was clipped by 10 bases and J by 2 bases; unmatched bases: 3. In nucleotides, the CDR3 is TGTGCCACCGGACTAGCGGGGGTCACAGATACGCAGTATTTT. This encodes CATGLAGVTDTQYF.

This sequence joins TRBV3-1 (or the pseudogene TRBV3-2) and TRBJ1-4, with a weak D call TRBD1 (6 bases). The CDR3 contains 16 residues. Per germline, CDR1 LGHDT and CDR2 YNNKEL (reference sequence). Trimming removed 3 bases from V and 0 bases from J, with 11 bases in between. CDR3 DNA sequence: TGTGCCAGCAGCCAGCAAACAGGGTCAACTAATGAAAAACTGTTTTTT. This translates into CASSQQTGSTNEKLFF.

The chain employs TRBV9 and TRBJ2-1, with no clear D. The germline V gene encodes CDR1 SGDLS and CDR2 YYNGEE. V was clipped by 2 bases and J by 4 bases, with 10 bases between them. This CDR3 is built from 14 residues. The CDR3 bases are TGTGCCAGCAGCGTTTCTCTAGGTTACAATGAGCAGTTCTTC. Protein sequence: CASSVSLGYNEQFF.

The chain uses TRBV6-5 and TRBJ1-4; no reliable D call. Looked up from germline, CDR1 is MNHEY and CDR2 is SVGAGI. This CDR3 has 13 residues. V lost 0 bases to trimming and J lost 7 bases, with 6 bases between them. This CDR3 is CASSYSRLEKLFF. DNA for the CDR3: TGTGCCAGCAGTTACTCCCGTCTTGAAAAACTGTTTTTT.

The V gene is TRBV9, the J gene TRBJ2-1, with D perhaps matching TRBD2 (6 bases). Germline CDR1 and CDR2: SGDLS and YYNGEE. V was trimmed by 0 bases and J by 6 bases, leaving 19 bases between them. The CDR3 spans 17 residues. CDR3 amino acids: CASSVGLGTRRGNEQFF. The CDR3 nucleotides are TGTGCCAGCAGCGTAGGGTTAGGGACTCGAAGGGGCAATGAGCAGTTCTTC.

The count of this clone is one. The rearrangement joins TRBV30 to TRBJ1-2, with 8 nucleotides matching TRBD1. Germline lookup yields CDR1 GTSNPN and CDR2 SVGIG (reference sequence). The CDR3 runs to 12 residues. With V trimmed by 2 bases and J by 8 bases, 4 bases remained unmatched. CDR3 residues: CAWSPRGPGYTF. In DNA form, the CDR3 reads TGTGCCTGGAGTCCCAGGGGGCCGGGCTACACCTTC.

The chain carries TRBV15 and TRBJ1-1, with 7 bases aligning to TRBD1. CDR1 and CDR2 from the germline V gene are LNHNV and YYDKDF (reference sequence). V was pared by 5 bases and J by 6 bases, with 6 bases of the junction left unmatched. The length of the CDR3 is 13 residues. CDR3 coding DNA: TGTGCCACCAGCCTTGACAGGGTGTCTGAAGCTTTCTTT. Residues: CATSLDRVSEAFF.